This TCR beta chain was recovered during a study of neurological immune-mediated disorders. In regard to this clonotype: Its target is unknown.

Whole-study results and caveats: Grouping of repertoires by phylogeny put those of 18 of 34 multiple sclerosis patients into a single related-CDR3 cluster, a possible signature.

TCRdb redid the calling of the 5' RACE reads with MiXCR, one entry per CDR3 protein. The sample lists 45,000 or so distinct CDR3 sequences; less than 4% were seen once. The V end was cut by 6 bases, the J end by 4 bases, with 18 bases between. The CDR3 length is 14 residues. The V gene's germline CDR1 is DFQATT and CDR2 SNEGSKA (reference sequence). The V gene is TRBV20-1, the J gene TRBJ1-2, with unresolved D. This receptor was identified in a woman aged 50 to 65 with multiple sclerosis. Sequenced sample: PBMCs. As DNA, the CDR3 is TGCAGTGCCGACCTTTACAAGGGAATCTATGGCTACACCTTC. Translation gives CSADLYKGIYGYTF.